These T cell receptor beta chains were read from a single sample in a study of blood T cell repertoires in COVID-19. Method: immunoSEQ multiplex PCR; TCRdb's copy keeps in-frame clones and lacks some. The repertoire holds some 300,000 clones, with roughly nine tenths as singletons. Input material: PBMCs or T cells enriched from blood (not recorded which). Every receptor here comes from a woman between 45 and 60 years old who had been exposed to COVID-19. Each CDR3 is given with its conserved first and last residue. The D gene is left open where the match is weak. Rows give clone size only sometimes, using once, few, many, or a class for an expanded clone.

j_call v_call d_call clone_size cdr3_aa cdr3_nt
TRBJ2-1 TRBV3-1/TRBV3-2 . . CASRRDNEQFF TGTGCCAGCAGGCGGGACAATGAGCAGTTCTTC
TRBJ1-2 TRBV11-1 TRBD1 . CASGQVNYGYTF TGTGCCAGTGGACAGGTTAACTATGGCTACACCTTC
TRBJ2-7 TRBV6-1 TRBD2 . CASSVRLAGTSSYEQYF TGTGCCAGCAGTGTCAGACTAGCGGGAACCAGCTCCTACGAGCAGTACTTC
TRBJ1-5 TRBV6-5 . . CASMGRVGNQPQHF TGTGCCAGCATGGGGAGGGTGGGCAATCAGCCCCAGCATTTT
TRBJ1-2 TRBV3-1/TRBV3-2 . . CASSQGIEGYGYTF TGTGCCAGCAGCCAAGGGATAGAGGGCTATGGCTACACCTTC
TRBJ2-3 TRBV2 TRBD1 once CASSGQGLTDTQYF TGTGCCAGCAGTGGACAGGGGCTCACAGATACGCAGTATTTT
TRBJ2-7 TRBV30 TRBD1 . CAWNPGQGVNYEQYF TGTGCCTGGAACCCCGGACAGGGTGTTAACTACGAGCAGTACTTC
TRBJ2-7 TRBV28 TRBD1 once CASSSSLSQGARYEQYF TGTGCCAGCAGTTCTAGTCTATCACAGGGGGCGCGCTACGAGCAGTACTTC
TRBJ2-7 TRBV28 TRBD1 . CASSLIGGQGYEQYF TGTGCCAGCAGTTTAATTGGCGGACAGGGTTACGAGCAGTACTTC
TRBJ2-1 TRBV9 . . CASSGRVNEQFF TGTGCCAGCAGCGGCAGGGTCAATGAGCAGTTCTTC
TRBJ1-4 TRBV29-1 . . CSVASVNEKLFF TGCAGCGTTGCCAGCGTTAATGAAAAACTGTTTTTT
TRBJ1-5 TRBV10-3 TRBD1 . CAISEGQGLNSNQPQHF TGTGCCATCAGTGAAGGACAGGGCCTAAATAGCAATCAGCCCCAGCATTTT
TRBJ1-4 TRBV28 . . CASSAWGTGLTNEKLFF TGTGCCAGCAGCGCCTGGGGTACAGGTTTAACTAATGAAAAACTGTTTTTT
TRBJ2-7 TRBV7-8 . . CASSLNRVSYEQYF TGTGCCAGCAGCTTAAACAGGGTCTCCTACGAGCAGTACTTC
TRBJ2-7 TRBV7-8 TRBD2 . CASSLEAGGYEQYF TGTGCCAGCAGCTTAGAAGCGGGGGGGTACGAGCAGTACTTC
TRBJ2-7 TRBV3-1/TRBV3-2 . . CASSHWGTYEQYF TGTGCCAGCAGCCACTGGGGGACATACGAGCAGTACTTC
TRBJ2-2 TRBV6-1 . . CASSEAAVSTNTGELFF TGTGCCAGCAGTGAAGCGGCGGTCAGTACGAACACCGGGGAGCTGTTTTTT
TRBJ1-1 TRBV10-3 . . CAITPSGDMNTEAFF TGTGCCATCACCCCGAGCGGGGACATGAACACTGAAGCTTTCTTT
TRBJ1-6 TRBV2 . . CASSEALDGPGNSPLHF TGTGCCAGCAGTGAAGCGCTTGACGGACCAGGGAATTCACCCCTCCACTTT
TRBJ2-2 TRBV5-4 TRBD1 . CASSRDRGNTGELFF TGTGCCAGCAGCCGGGACAGGGGGAACACCGGGGAGCTGTTTTTT
TRBJ1-4 TRBV6-1 . . CASSEGGGGEKLFF TGTGCCAGCAGTGAAGGTGGGGGAGGTGAAAAACTGTTTTTT
TRBJ1-5 TRBV6-1 . . CASSETGKRQPQHF TGTGCCAGCAGTGAAACAGGGAAGAGGCAGCCCCAGCATTTT
TRBJ2-7 TRBV6-1 TRBD1 . CASSGQGTRGSYEQYF TGTGCCAGCAGTGGACAGGGGACCCGAGGCTCCTACGAGCAGTACTTC
TRBJ1-1 TRBV5-1 TRBD1 . CASSLGTGSPDTEAFF TGCGCCAGCAGCTTGGGGACAGGGTCCCCTGACACTGAAGCTTTCTTT
TRBJ2-3 TRBV2 TRBD1 . CASRRTGATDTQYF TGTGCCAGCAGGAGGACAGGGGCAACAGATACGCAGTATTTT
TRBJ2-2 TRBV28 TRBD2 . CASKHGLAGGKNAGELFF TGTGCCAGCAAACATGGACTAGCGGGGGGCAAAAACGCCGGGGAGCTGTTTTTT
TRBJ1-2 TRBV7-2 TRBD1 . CASSLVRQGGGYTF TGTGCCAGCAGCTTAGTGCGACAGGGGGGAGGCTACACCTTC
TRBJ1-4 TRBV29-1 TRBD1 . CSVGQGASNEKLFF TGCAGCGTTGGACAGGGGGCGTCTAATGAAAAACTGTTTTTT
TRBJ1-5 TRBV2 . . CASSDQNSNQPQHF TGTGCCAGCAGTGACCAGAATAGCAATCAGCCCCAGCATTTT
TRBJ2-6 TRBV19 TRBD1 . CASSTGTGGAGANVLTF TGTGCCAGTAGCACCGGGACAGGGGGCGCTGGGGCCAACGTCCTGACTTTC
TRBJ2-7 TRBV11-1 TRBD1 . CASSFKQGGTYEQYF TGTGCCAGCAGCTTCAAACAGGGGGGAACCTACGAGCAGTACTTC